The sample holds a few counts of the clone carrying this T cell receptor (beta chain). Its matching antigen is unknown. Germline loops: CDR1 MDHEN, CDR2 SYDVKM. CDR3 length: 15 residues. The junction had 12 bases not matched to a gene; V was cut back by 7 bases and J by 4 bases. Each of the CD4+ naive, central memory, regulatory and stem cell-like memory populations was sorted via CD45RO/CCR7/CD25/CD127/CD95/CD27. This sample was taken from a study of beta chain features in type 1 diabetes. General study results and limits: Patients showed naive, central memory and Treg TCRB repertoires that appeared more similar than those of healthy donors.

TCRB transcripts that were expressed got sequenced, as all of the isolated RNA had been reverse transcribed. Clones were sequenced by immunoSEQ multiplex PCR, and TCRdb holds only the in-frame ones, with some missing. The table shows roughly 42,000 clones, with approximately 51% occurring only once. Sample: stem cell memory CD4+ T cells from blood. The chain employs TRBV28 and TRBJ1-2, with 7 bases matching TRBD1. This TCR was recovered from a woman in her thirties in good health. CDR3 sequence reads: CASMTGLVSTYGYTF. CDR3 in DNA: TGTGCCAGCATGACAGGGTTAGTTTCCACCTATGGCTACACCTTC.